The next 10 T cell receptor beta chains were all read from a single sample in a study of tumour-infiltrating T cells in Burkitt lymphoma (dated by TCRdb to about 2020). Libraries came from the immunoSEQ multiplex PCR assay. TCRdb took over this immuneACCESS table, retaining in-frame rearrangements with V and J assigned. Such tables are incomplete; in checked studies, under half of the missing clones stem from an unresolved V gene, and the remainder is unexplained. The sample records around 48,000 clones, around 29% of which are singletons. 2.9% of the sample rests with the top ten. Sequencing was performed on tumor tissue. These receptors came from a human donor with Burkitt lymphoma.

This chain uses TRBV7-2 with TRBJ2-3, with TRBD2 matching over 12 bases. The CDR3 length is 18 residues. Per germline, CDR1 SGHTA and CDR2 FQGNSA. The V and J ends lost 2 bases and 5 bases, in that order; junction bases with no gene match: 11. CDR3 residues: CASSLPASGGAIQDTQYF. The DNA for the CDR3 is TGTGCCAGCAGCTTACCAGCTAGCGGGGGGGCAATTCAAGATACGCAGTATTTT.

The V gene is TRBV7-2, the J gene TRBJ2-2; 11 bases map to TRBD2. Germline V gene sequence: CDR1 SGHTA, CDR2 FQGNSA. The CDR3 has 17 residues. V lost 2 bases, J lost 6 bases, and 8 bases stayed unmatched. CDR3 residues: CASSLRRTSGGPGELFF. Here the CDR3 DNA reads TGTGCCAGCAGCTTAAGGAGAACTAGCGGGGGTCCCGGGGAGCTGTTTTTT. Full variable domain (missing parts from reference TRBV7-2 and TRBJ2-2): GAGVSQSPSNKVTEKGKDVELRCDPISGHTALYWYRQSLGQGLEFLIYFQGNSAPDKSGLPSDRFSAERTGGSVSTLTIQRTQQEDSAVYLCASSLRRTSGGPGELFFGEGSRLTVL.

This clone was counted only a few times. The CDR3 reads CASSQDPQGEGEKLFF. The DNA for the CDR3 is TGTGCCAGCAGCCAAGACCCACAGGGGGAGGGCGAAAAACTGTTTTTT. The V call is TRBV4-2, the J call TRBJ1-4, with 8 bases lining up with TRBD1. Germline lookup yields CDR1 LGHNA and CDR2 YNFKEQ. V lost 0 bases and J lost 8; bases outside the gene matches: 8. The CDR3 is 16 amino acids.

This clone appeared a few times. The chain links TRBV7-2 to TRBJ2-3; D is possibly TRBD2 (5 bases). This CDR3 is 13 amino acids long. V dropped 1 base and J dropped 4 bases, with 6 bases sitting between them. Germline values: CDR1 SGHTA, CDR2 FQGNSA. The chain's CDR3 is CASSLERSDTQYF. CDR3 sequence (DNA): TGTGCCAGCAGCTTAGAGCGGTCAGATACGCAGTATTTT.

This clone was seen more than once but under ten times. This chain joins TRBV7-9 and TRBJ1-1, with TRBD1 matching over 8 bases. This CDR3 is built from 14 residues. After removal of 7 bases from V and 10 bases from J, the junction contained 14 bases not matched to a gene. CDR1 SEHNR and CDR2 FQNEAQ come from the germline V gene (reference sequence). The CDR3 sequence is CASIRTGPAPRAFF. CDR3 nucleotides: TGTGCCAGCATCCGGACAGGGCCAGCGCCGAGAGCTTTCTTT.

This clone was recorded a few times. The J gene is TRBJ1-2, the V gene TRBV18; D is unclear. Germline values: CDR1 KGHSH, CDR2 LQKENI. Trimming pared 1 base from V and 3 bases from J, leaving 9 bases between. This CDR3 has 14 amino acids. CDR3 sequence: CASSPRGNDYGYTF. The CDR3, as DNA: TGTGCCAGCTCACCACGGGGAAATGACTATGGCTACACCTTC.

V usage is TRBV5-1 and J usage is TRBJ2-5, with unresolved D. V was cut by 3 bases and J by 5 bases, with 11 bases left in between. The CDR3 loop spans 13 amino acids. Germline V gene lookup returns CDR1 SGHRS and CDR2 YFSETQ. The CDR3 DNA reads TGCGCCAGCAGCTATGGACCCGAGGAGACCCAGTACTTC. It translates to CASSYGPEETQYF.

This rearrangement joins TRBV6-1 to TRBJ2-4; no firm D call. V lost 7 bases to trimming and J lost 5 bases, with 6 bases between them. CDR1 and CDR2 from the germline V gene are MNHNS and SASEGT. The CDR3 is 11 amino acids. This chain's CDR3 is CASKRQNIQYF. The CDR3 nucleotides read TGTGCCAGCAAGCGCCAAAACATTCAGTACTTC.

The CDR3 spells CASGEESTQYF. CDR3 nucleotides: TGTGCCAGCGGGGAGGAGAGTACGCAGTATTTT. The chain uses TRBV2 and TRBJ2-3; tentatively, D is TRBD2 (6 bases). V lost 8 bases to trimming and J lost 8 bases, with 11 bases between them. Per the germline V gene, CDR1 is SNHLY and CDR2 is FYNNEI. The CDR3 runs to 11 residues.

This clone appeared a single time. A read error may account for a junction end that differs from germline. The J gene is TRBJ2-2, the V gene TRBV4-2, with 7 bases lining up with TRBD1. This CDR3 has 17 amino acids. The germline CDR1 and CDR2 sequences are LGHNA and YNFKEQ. The CDR3 is CAGSQDLGDRNTGELFF. CDR3 bases: TGTGCCGGCAGCCAAGATCTAGGGGACAGGAACACCGGGGAGCTGTTTTTT.